These 17 T cell receptor beta chains came from one sample sequenced in a study of cytomegalovirus exposure and HLA in healthy donors. 60 Vbeta and 13 Jbeta primers were used in PCR. Data came from immunoSEQ multiplex PCR; TCRdb stores just in-frame clones and leaves some out. The sample lists about 110,000 clones, roughly 80% occurring once. The sample taken for sequencing was PBMCs. The receptors stem from a female donor in good health and CMV-seropositive.

The chain has TRBV9 and TRBJ2-3; D might be TRBD2 (6 bases). Germline V CDR1 and CDR2: SGDLS, YYNGEE. This CDR3 spans 16 amino acids. V lost 2 bases and J 4 bases, leaving 17 bases between the germline ends. The CDR3 region is CASSVAPFGGADTQYF. The CDR3 DNA is TGTGCCAGCAGCGTCGCTCCCTTCGGGGGTGCAGATACGCAGTATTTT. Filled out from reference TRBV9 and TRBJ2-3, the complete variable domain reads DSGVTQTPKHLITATGQRVTLRCSPRSGDLSVYWYQQSLDQGLQFLIQYYNGEERAKGNILERFSAQQFPDLHSELNLSSLELGDSALYFCASSVAPFGGADTQYFGPGTRLTVL.

This clone appeared a few times. This rearrangement joins TRBV5-1 to TRBJ1-2, with 8 nucleotides matching TRBD1. The V gene's germline CDR1 is SGHRS and CDR2 YFSETQ. J lost 2 bases, V lost 2 bases, and 8 bases had no gene match. The CDR3 loop spans 16 amino acids. The CDR3 here is CASSFRDRQRNYGYTF. The CDR3 DNA reads TGCGCCAGCAGCTTCCGGGACAGGCAAAGAAACTATGGCTACACCTTC.

The chain is built from TRBV11-2 and TRBJ1-1; no clear D gene. The V gene's germline CDR1 is SGHAT and CDR2 FQNNGV. The V gene lost 5 bases and the J gene lost 7 bases, with 14 bases spanning the gap. This CDR3 has 13 amino acids. The CDR3 sequence: CASSPRVLGEAFF. As DNA, the CDR3 is TGTGCCAGCAGCCCTCGGGTCCTAGGTGAAGCTTTCTTT.

This clone came up a few times. The chain recombines TRBV5-1 with TRBJ1-1, with 9 bases lining up with TRBD1. The CDR3 has 14 residues. CDR1 is SGHRS, CDR2 YFSETQ, per germline. The ends lost 3 bases at V and 1 base at J; junction bases unmatched: 1. The CDR3 coding sequence is TGCGCCAGCAGCTCGGACAGGGGGAACACTGAAGCTTTCTTT. This sequence encodes CASSSDRGNTEAFF.

This chain links TRBV9 with TRBJ2-7; D is perhaps TRBD1 (6 bases). From germline, CDR1 is SGDLS and CDR2 YYNGEE. The CDR3 extends over 17 amino acids. With 0 bases removed from V and 6 bases from J, the gap between germline ends came to 22 bases. CDR3 coding DNA: TGTGCCAGCAGCGTAGGGGGCTCCGGTAAGGGGGTGGGCGAGCAGTACTTC. Its protein product is CASSVGGSGKGVGEQYF.

The chain couples TRBV2 to TRBJ1-2; 8 bases fit TRBD1. Germline trimming cut 7 bases from V and 3 bases from J; bases unmatched to any gene: 4. Looked up from germline, CDR1 is SNHLY and CDR2 is FYNNEI. The CDR3 contains 13 residues. This CDR3 is CASIRDRYYGYTF. The CDR3 coding sequence is TGTGCCAGCATCCGGGACAGGTACTATGGCTACACCTTC.

The V call is TRBV7-9, the J call TRBJ1-1; the D gene is possibly TRBD1 (6 bases). V shed 10 bases and J shed 11 bases, with 20 bases lying between them. Looked up from germline, CDR1 is SEHNR and CDR2 is FQNEAQ (reference sequence). The CDR3 length is 12 residues. Here the CDR3 reads CATTGGAGSAFF. CDR3 nucleotide sequence: TGTGCCACGACCGGGGGGGCAGGTTCGGCTTTCTTT.

The chain employs TRBV7-9 and TRBJ2-7; no clear D. The V gene's germline CDR1 is SEHNR and CDR2 FQNEAQ (reference sequence). There are 13 residues in the CDR3. Trimming stripped 2 bases from V and 6 bases from J, with 11 bases between. Here the CDR3 DNA reads TGTGCCAGCAGCTTAAACCCCACTCCCGAGCAGTACTTC. Translated, it gives CASSLNPTPEQYF.

This clone has just a few counts. The CDR3 spells CASRGWTSGTHEQYF. CDR3 sequence (DNA): TGTGCCAGCAGGGGTTGGACTAGCGGGACCCACGAGCAGTACTTC. The chain couples TRBV6-5 to TRBJ2-7; 12 bases match TRBD2. From germline, CDR1 is MNHEY and CDR2 SVGAGI. V dropped 6 bases and J dropped 5; count of bases not matched to a gene: 8. The CDR3 has 15 amino acids.

The V and J genes are TRBV15 and TRBJ2-5, with D perhaps matching TRBD2 (6 bases). The ends were cut back, 5 bases at V and 6 bases at J, with 10 bases in the middle. The CDR3 runs to 12 residues. Germline V gene sequence: CDR1 LNHNV, CDR2 YYDKDF (reference sequence). In DNA form, the CDR3 reads TGTGCCACCAGCCTGGGGGGAAAGACCCAGTACTTC. It specifies CATSLGGKTQYF.

The chain recombines TRBV28 with TRBJ2-7; D gene ambiguous. CDR3 size: 12 residues. From germline, CDR1 is MDHEN and CDR2 SYDVKM. Trimming cost V 5 bases and J 6 bases, with 11 bases left between them. CDR3 in DNA: TGTGCCAGCAGTGTTACTCGTCGCGAGCAGTACTTC. It is translated as CASSVTRREQYF.

The chain is built from TRBV19 and TRBJ2-1, with D tentatively TRBD2 (6 bases). The CDR3 is made up of 15 amino acids. V was cut by 7 bases and J by 7 bases, with 20 bases left in between. Germline V gene data show CDR1 as LNHDA and CDR2 as SQIVND (reference sequence). The CDR3 loop is CASTGGGRRRNEQFF. The CDR3 DNA reads TGTGCCAGTACGGGTGGAGGGAGAAGGAGAAATGAGCAGTTCTTC.

CDR3 in DNA: TGCGCCAGCTACTCGGGGCCTGGGATAGCGGGAGTCTCCTACGAGCAGTACTTC. It yields the protein CASYSGPGIAGVSYEQYF. The chain joins TRBV10-1 to TRBJ2-7; 9 bases agree with TRBD2. The germline V gene has CDR1 WNHNN and CDR2 SYGVQD (reference sequence). V lost 8 bases and J lost 0; bases outside the gene matches: 17. The CDR3 sequence is 18 residues long.

The J gene is TRBJ1-1, the V gene TRBV7-2, with D possibly being TRBD1 (6 bases). CDR3 length: 13 residues. CDR1 is SGHTA and CDR2 is FQGNSA in the germline V gene. Between the trimmed V and J ends, which lost 5 bases and 4 bases, there was a span of 11 bases. CDR3 sequence (DNA): TGTGCCAGCAGCGTCGACAGGAGCACTGAAGCTTTCTTT. The encoded protein is CASSVDRSTEAFF.

The CDR3 region is CASSLGSGGAGGYTF. The CDR3 DNA reads as TGTGCCAGCAGCTTGGGTTCTGGAGGGGCAGGAGGCTACACCTTC. The V gene is TRBV7-6, the J gene TRBJ1-2; TRBD1 is a possible D gene (5 bases). This CDR3 is built from 15 residues. Per the germline V gene, CDR1 is SGHVS and CDR2 is FNYEAQ. Trimming left V 3 bases short and J 8 bases short, with 19 bases between.

V is TRBV5-1 and J is TRBJ2-1; a possible D gene is TRBD1 (8 bases). CDR1 is SGHRS and CDR2 is YFSETQ in the germline V gene. V lost 9 bases to trimming and J lost 2 bases, with 15 bases between them. The CDR3 has 14 residues. In nucleotides, the CDR3 is TGCGCCACCGGACAGGGAGGGCCCTACAATGAGCAGTTCTTC. This gives the protein CATGQGGPYNEQFF.

The CDR3: CASRDNQVGAEAFF. The CDR3 DNA reads TGTGCCAGCAGAGACAACCAAGTGGGTGCTGAAGCTTTCTTT. V usage is TRBV7-6 and J usage is TRBJ1-1; unclear D gene. Per the germline V gene, CDR1 is SGHVS and CDR2 is FNYEAQ. This CDR3 is built from 14 residues. The V end was cut by 6 bases, the J end by 6 bases, with 17 bases between.